The 29 T cell receptor beta chains below come from one sample, sequenced in a study of regulatory T cells in long-lasting Graves disease. Assembly of TCR beta libraries relied on iRepertoire HTBI primers together with Arm-PCR of CDR3 regions. TCRdb called the multiplex PCR reads again in MiXCR, with one record for every CDR3 protein. The sample records around 300,000 distinct CDR3 sequences, 20% to 25% being singletons. Time point: persistent/refractory GD, antithyroid drugs over 5 years with positive TRAb. TCR sequences were obtained from RNA taken from PBMCs. The specimen was peripheral blood mononuclear cells (PBMCs), collected when the disease was refractory, from a patient treated with antithyroid drugs. The receptor source for this set is a female donor with Graves disease.

This clonotype was counted a few times. The V and J genes are TRBV20-1 and TRBJ2-2; no definite D call. The germline gives CDR1 DFQATT, CDR2 SNEGSKA (reference sequence). V shed 1 base and J shed 0 bases, with 9 bases lying between them. CDR3 length equals 15 residues. The CDR3 loop reads CSARVGVANTGELFF. Here the CDR3 DNA reads TGCAGTGCTAGAGTTGGGGTAGCGAACACCGGGGAGCTGTTTTTT.

This clonotype has a count of ten or more. The CDR3 is CAWSSPDRIHQPQHF. The CDR3, as DNA: TGTGCCTGGAGTTCCCCCGACAGGATCCATCAGCCCCAGCATTTT. V and J are TRBV30 and TRBJ1-5; D is possibly TRBD1 (6 bases). V dropped 2 bases and J dropped 5 bases, with 16 bases sitting between them. This CDR3 is 15 amino acids long. Per the germline V gene, CDR1 is GTSNPN and CDR2 is SVGIG (reference sequence).

The chain employs TRBV6-2 or TRBV6-3 and TRBJ1-1; D is uncertain. Germline CDR1 and CDR2: MNHEY and SVGEGT. V was shortened by 2 bases and J by 4 bases, with 8 bases between the two germline ends. CDR3 length equals 13 residues. CDR3 nucleotides: TGTGCCAGCAGTTACGGAGGGTTCACTGAAGCTTTCTTT. Translation gives CASSYGGFTEAFF.

This clonotype appeared many times. The chain couples TRBV6-5 to TRBJ2-5; a weak D match, TRBD1 (7 bases). Germline assignment: CDR1 MNHEY and CDR2 SVGAGI. This CDR3 has 15 amino acids. V gave up 3 bases and J gave up 1 base, with 12 bases separating them. The CDR3 nucleotides read TGTGCCAGCAGTTATACAGGGGACTTCCAAGAGACCCAGTACTTC. Translation: CASSYTGDFQETQYF.

This clonotype occurred a few times. The rearrangement uses TRBV3-1 and TRBJ1-1; tentative D call: TRBD1 (5 bases). The V gene lost 2 bases and the J gene lost 5 bases, with 15 bases spanning the gap. The CDR3 extends over 15 amino acids. Germline CDR1 LGHDT, CDR2 YNNKEL (reference sequence). CDR3 sequence: CASSQKPGRRTEAFF. The CDR3 DNA reads TGTGCCAGCAGCCAAAAACCGGGACGCAGGACTGAAGCTTTCTTT.

In this sample, this clonotype turned up once. The chain employs TRBV6-1 and TRBJ2-3, with 7 nucleotides matching TRBD2. The CDR3 runs to 15 residues. CDR1 is MNHNS, CDR2 SASEGT, per germline. Trimming took 4 bases from V and 0 from J; bases not matched to a gene: 4. The CDR3 DNA follows: TGTGCCAGCAGTGGAAGACTAGCTAGCACAGATACGCAGTATTTT. Translated, it gives CASSGRLASTDTQYF.

This clonotype was observed at least ten times. The chain uses TRBV2 and TRBJ1-2, with TRBD1 as a possible D gene (6 bases). The CDR3 runs 15 residues. The germline V gene has CDR1 SNHLY and CDR2 FYNNEI. Trimming left V 6 bases short and J 4 bases short, with 18 bases between. CDR3 amino acids: CASSEQKGGGYGYTF. CDR3 sequence (DNA): TGTGCCAGCAGCGAGCAGAAGGGGGGAGGCTATGGCTACACCTTC.

This clonotype was found a few times. V is TRBV25-1 and J is TRBJ2-5; 7 positions match TRBD1. CDR1 and CDR2 from the germline V gene are MGHDK and SYGVNS. V shed 6 bases and J 2 bases; nucleotides not matched to a gene: 9. There are 15 residues in the CDR3. DNA for the CDR3: TGTGCCAGCAGCCAGGGGGTTAAAGCGCAAGAGACCCAGTACTTC. Translated, it gives CASSQGVKAQETQYF.

The chain carries TRBV6-2 or TRBV6-3 and TRBJ1-5; D is unclear. Looked up from germline, CDR1 is MNHEY and CDR2 is SVGEGT. The length of the CDR3 is 12 residues. V dropped 5 bases and J dropped 9 bases, with 11 bases sitting between them. The CDR3 is CASSQYSLPQHF. The CDR3, as DNA: TGTGCCAGCAGTCAATACAGTCTGCCCCAGCATTTT.

This clonotype was seen ten or more times. The rearrangement links TRBV12-3 or TRBV12-4 to TRBJ2-5, with 12 bases lining up with TRBD2. This CDR3 is 19 amino acids long. V dropped 2 bases and J dropped 0; count of bases not matched to a gene: 10. CDR3 nucleotide sequence: TGTGCCAGCAGTTTACTCGGGACTAGCGGGCGGGTCTACCAAGAGACCCAGTACTTC. Amino acids: CASSLLGTSGRVYQETQYF.

The rearrangement links TRBV10-3 to TRBJ2-7; 11 bases match TRBD2. Trimming at V came to 10 bases and at J to 7 bases, leaving 18 bases not matched to a gene. Germline V gives CDR1 ENHRY, CDR2 SYGVKD. The CDR3 totals 16 residues. The CDR3 sequence is CATTPGMPGLAAEQYF. CDR3 DNA sequence: TGTGCCACGACGCCAGGGATGCCGGGACTAGCGGCTGAGCAGTACTTC.

The chain is built from TRBV28 and TRBJ2-1; no clear D. V lost 6 bases, J lost 6 bases, and 15 bases lay in between. The germline V gene has CDR1 MDHEN and CDR2 SYDVKM. The CDR3 is 14 amino acids. The CDR3 loop is CASSRVTRSNEQFF. DNA for the CDR3: TGTGCCAGCAGCCGAGTGACTCGATCCAATGAGCAGTTCTTC.

The V call is TRBV6-1, the J call TRBJ1-3; TRBD1 is a possible D gene (5 bases). V lost 5 bases to trimming and J lost 4 bases, with 9 bases between them. Germline V gene data show CDR1 as MNHNS and CDR2 as SASEGT. The CDR3 is made up of 13 amino acids. CDR3 nucleotide sequence: TGTGCCAGCAGTCCCTGGACAGGAAACACCATATATTTT. It specifies CASSPWTGNTIYF.

This clonotype has at least ten counts. The chain combines TRBV7-3 with TRBJ2-2; TRBD1 agrees at 8 bases. The CDR3 is made up of 15 amino acids. Germline V gene sequence: CDR1 SGHTA, CDR2 FQGTGA. V gave up 5 bases and J gave up 7 bases; unmatched junction bases: 9. CDR3 bases: TGTGCCAGCAGCCCCCAGACAGGGGACTTCGGGGAGCTGTTTTTT. Its translation is CASSPQTGDFGELFF.

The table lists this clonotype with a few counts. V gene TRBV7-2 combines with J gene TRBJ2-7; no firm D call. The CDR3 is 14 amino acids. Germline V gives CDR1 SGHTA, CDR2 FQGNSA. V lost 5 bases and J 2 bases, leaving 13 bases between the germline ends. The CDR3 coding sequence is TGTGCCAGCAGCCCCACCCGGACGGCCTACGAGCAGTACTTC. It codes for CASSPTRTAYEQYF.

To note about this clonotype: Relative to the germline gene, one junction end is altered; a read error may explain this. This chain connects TRBV28 to TRBJ2-2, with 10 bases that match TRBD1. Per germline, CDR1 MDHEN and CDR2 SYDVKM. CDR3 length equals 17 residues. The CDR3 DNA sequence: TGTGCCGGCCGTACCCAAACGGGACAGGGGTTTATCGGGGAGTTGTTTTTT. Residues: CAGRTQTGQGFIGELFF.

This clonotype was counted between two and nine times. The junction differs from germline at one of its ends, possibly a read error. The rearrangement joins TRBV12-3 or TRBV12-4 to TRBJ1-5; TRBD1 matches 9 bases. The CDR3 is 17 residues long. The CDR3, as DNA: TGTGCCAGCGGTTTTGGGACAGGGAGGGGGAGCAATCAGCCCCAGCATTTT. It codes for CASGFGTGRGSNQPQHF.

In the case of this clonotype: The junction and the germline gene differ at one end; a read error may be behind it. In DNA, the CDR3 is TGTGCTAGTATTCTCCATGGGACGTCCGAGAGCAATCAGCCCCAGCATTTT. This sequence encodes CASILHGTSESNQPQHF. The chain links TRBV19 to TRBJ1-5, with D possibly being TRBD1 (5 bases). Germline-derived CDR1 and CDR2 are LNHDA and SQIVND (reference sequence). The CDR3 is 17 residues long. Full variable domain (remainder filled in from reference TRBV19 and TRBJ1-5): DGGITQSPKYLFRKEGQNVTLSCEQNLNHDAMYWYRQDPGQGLRLIYYSQIVNDFQKGDIAEGYSVSREKKESFPLTVTSAQKNPTAFYLCASILHGTSESNQPQHFGDGTRLSIL.

This clonotype was observed at least ten times. The V and J genes are TRBV28 and TRBJ2-2; 9 nucleotides line up with TRBD2. The CDR3 length is 15 residues. Germline V CDR1 and CDR2: MDHEN, SYDVKM. Losses at the gene ends were 2 bases for V and 4 bases for J; bases not matched to a gene: 2. The CDR3 DNA is TGTGCCAGCAGTTTACCGGGACTAGCCACCGGGGAGCTGTTTTTT. Amino acids: CASSLPGLATGELFF.

This chain joins TRBV6-5 and TRBJ1-2; perhaps TRBD1 as D (5 bases). The CDR3 totals 14 residues. Germline CDR1 MNHEY, CDR2 SVGAGI. V shed 2 bases and J shed 10 bases, with 17 bases lying between them. In nucleotides, the CDR3 is TGTGCCAGCAGTTACGCGGACACCCGAAGGGACTACACCTTC. Translated, it gives CASSYADTRRDYTF.

This clonotype was detected many times. The chain has TRBV12-3 or TRBV12-4 and TRBJ1-1; TRBD1 matches at 7 bases. Losses at the gene ends were 5 bases for V and 10 bases for J; bases not matched to a gene: 7. The CDR3 length is 12 residues. The CDR3 DNA follows: TGTGCCAGCAGTCCAGGGGGGGGTGGAGCTTTCTTT. Translation gives CASSPGGGGAFF.

This clonotype was picked up a small number of times. V gene TRBV11-2 combines with J gene TRBJ2-1; TRBD2 matches 7 bases. Germline loops: CDR1 SGHAT, CDR2 FQNNGV. The CDR3 is made up of 15 amino acids. Trimming removed 0 bases from V and 9 bases from J; junction bases left unmatched: 8. DNA of the CDR3: TGTGCCAGCAGCTTAGATTCAGCGGGACTGGGTGAGCAGTTCTTC. This gives the protein CASSLDSAGLGEQFF.

To note about this clonotype: A much larger clone differs by one base, so this may be a read error. The chain employs TRBV7-2 and TRBJ2-5; D unclear. Trimming cost V 3 bases and J 3 bases, with 11 bases left between them. Germline lookup yields CDR1 SGHTA and CDR2 FQGNSA. The CDR3 sequence is 14 residues long. The DNA for the CDR3 is TGTGCCAGCAGCTTGGGTACGGTTGAAGAGACCCAGTACTTC. Amino acids: CASSLGTVEETQYF.

There are a few counts of this clonotype. CDR3 nucleotides: TGTGCCAGCAGCTTAGGCGGGGGGCCCGACGGACACGCGCCCCAGCATTTT. It yields the protein CASSLGGGPDGHAPQHF. J is TRBJ1-5 and V is TRBV7-9; the D gene is possibly TRBD1 (6 bases). Germline V gene sequence: CDR1 SEHNR, CDR2 FQNEAQ (reference sequence). Trimming removed 1 base at V and 9 bases at J, with 22 bases between. This CDR3 spans 17 amino acids.

This clonotype was seen repeatedly, ten times or more. This rearrangement joins TRBV11-2 to TRBJ2-5; a weak D match, TRBD1 (5 bases). This CDR3 spans 14 amino acids. Trimming stripped 4 bases from V and 5 bases from J, with 14 bases between. CDR1 and CDR2 (germline): SGHAT, FQNNGV. CDR3 DNA: TGTGCCAGCAGCTCCTGGCAGGGTTCTGAGACCCAGTACTTC. It yields the protein CASSSWQGSETQYF.

The V gene is TRBV7-9, the J gene TRBJ1-2; D possibly corresponds to TRBD1 (6 bases). Germline V gene lookup returns CDR1 SEHNR and CDR2 FQNEAQ (reference sequence). This CDR3 is built from 15 residues. Trimming shortened V by 5 bases and J by 7 bases, and 20 bases separated the two germline ends. Written as DNA, the CDR3 is TGTGCCAGCAGCGTCCGGGACATGTTAAAAGGTGGCTACACCTTC. It translates to CASSVRDMLKGGYTF.

The chain carries TRBV12-3 or TRBV12-4 and TRBJ1-5, with D perhaps TRBD1 (6 bases). V was shortened by 3 bases and J by 3 bases, with 9 bases between the two germline ends. This CDR3 is built from 14 residues. In DNA form, the CDR3 reads TGTGCCAGCAGTTTCACAGGGCTCAATCAGCCCCAGCATTTT. This codes for CASSFTGLNQPQHF.

The table lists this clonotype with a few counts. The chain carries TRBV5-1 and TRBJ2-7, with TRBD1 matching over 7 bases. With 3 bases clipped from V and 0 bases from J, the junction kept 3 bases outside the gene matches. Looked up from germline, CDR1 is SGHRS and CDR2 is YFSETQ. This CDR3 region has 14 residues. The CDR3 protein is CASSSDRLSYEQYF. As DNA, the CDR3 is TGCGCCAGCAGCTCGGACAGGCTCTCCTACGAGCAGTACTTC.

This clonotype was seen ten or more times. This chain joins TRBV11-1 and TRBJ2-5, with 10 bases aligning to TRBD2. Trimming cost V 7 bases and J 0 bases; bases outside gene matches: 5. Per germline, CDR1 SGHAT and CDR2 FQDESV (reference sequence). The CDR3 consists of 15 residues. The DNA of the CDR3 is TGTGCCAGCACCGGACTAGCGGAGTACCAAGAGACCCAGTACTTC. Translating it yields CASTGLAEYQETQYF.